This T cell receptor (beta chain) appears in the sequencing data of a study of control samples from healthy donors and cancer patients. Some clones are missing from TCRdb's copy, which holds only in-frame ones; the method was immunoSEQ multiplex PCR. In the table there are fewer than 100,000 clones, over 75% of which are singletons. Germline V lookup: CDR1 DFQATT, CDR2 SNEGSKA (reference sequence). Trimming stripped 3 bases from V and 6 bases from J, with 12 bases between. This CDR3 comprises 13 residues. The clonotype comes from a woman between 45 and 60 years old in good health. V gene TRBV20-1 combines with J gene TRBJ1-5; maybe TRBD1 (5 bases). Source material: blood. DNA for the CDR3: TGCAGTGCTAGTTGGCCAGGGAGTCAGCCCCAGCATTTT. It codes for CSASWPGSQPQHF.